This TCR beta chain was retrieved from a study of T cell responses to AZD1222 COVID-19 vaccine (dated by TCRdb to the early 2020s). Looking at the study overall: Because spike-specific TCR depth and breadth did not differ between the two schedules, AZD1222 recipients who got a second dose at roughly 4 weeks were pooled with those who got a second dose at roughly 12 weeks. TCR sequencing was performed for approximately 240 trial participants, of whom around 210 were given two doses of AZD1222 and 26 were given two doses of MenACWY control vaccine. Trial participants were enrolled into age subgroups of 18-55, 56-69 and 70-plus years, which contained approximately 150, 28 and 58 TCR-sequenced participants, respectively. The paper's findings and limits, for the study overall: Vaccine-associated CD4 TCRs spanned the whole spike protein, with dominant responses in regions 160-218 and 743-854. Because no samples from the day 14 peak response were available, repertoires could be characterized only after the peak T cell response. Participants were mostly white British, with more females than males. The authors suggested clonal diversity may have been underestimated. Reportedly, almost half of the unique spike-specific TCRs recognized epitopes lying outside the regions that are mutated in the B.1.351 and B.1.1.7 variants. In the small 56-69-year group, the increase in depth fell short of significance, most likely because of low power. Conclusions about previously exposed vaccinees were limited because only six AZD1222 recipients were SARS-CoV-2 seropositive at baseline. After two AZD1222 doses, spike-specific TCR breadth and depth were significantly higher than at day 0 and than in MenACWY recipients.

The CDR3 sequence holds 12 residues, the cysteine and phenylalanine included. The DNA shown is the 36-base CDR3, in frame from base 1. The CDR1 and CDR2 encoded by the germline V gene are LGHNT and FRNRAP. The trim is 2 bases for V and 11 bases for J, with a gap of 12 bases between the germline ends. In light of the paper, this sample's time point label describes: baseline before first vaccination. Vaccinee samples were obtained from the UK trials COV001 and COV002, which included a single-blind randomized controlled phase 2/3 trial of AZD1222 (ChAdOx1 nCoV-19) in healthy adults. For TCRbeta chain sequencing, PBMC samples from trial participants were taken at day 0 and at day 28 after the second dose. The CDR3 regions of human TCRbeta chains were analyzed by immunosequencing. The study's processing was this. TCRs in the repertoires were matched against a reference library of SARS-CoV-2-specific TCRs that had been generated with the MIRA antigen-specificity platform. Breadth meant the fraction of unique TCRs that were SARS-CoV-2-associated, whereas depth meant the fraction of total T cells that were SARS-CoV-2-associated. Each spike-specific TCR was assigned to its reactive spike region and to a CD4 or CD8 class using the MIRA data. Log10-transformed breadth and depth values were compared by one-way ANOVA with Sidak's multiple comparisons tests. In TCRdb, the immuneACCESS table is reduced to in-frame sequences with V and J assigned. These tables do not hold every clone; where another copy was compared, an unresolved V gene accounts for under half, and the others remain unexplained. That table is the source of V, J and clone size, and D and trimming were worked out from the DNA. This sample lists some 150,000 clones; approximately 88% were detected once. The ten largest clones add up to around 2% of the sample.

In the case of this clone: Its antigen remains undetermined. Within one base of it there is no much larger clone, and no base qualities were kept.

Sequences were derived from peripheral blood, sampled on day 0 of AZD1222 vaccination. The origin of this receptor is an adult in good health. The rearranged chain carries TRBV12-5 and TRBJ1-1, and the D gene may be TRBD1, 6 bases matching. The sequence in DNA is TGTGCTAGTGGTTTGCCCACAGGGTCGGCTTTCTTT. Its translation reads: CASGLPTGSAFF.